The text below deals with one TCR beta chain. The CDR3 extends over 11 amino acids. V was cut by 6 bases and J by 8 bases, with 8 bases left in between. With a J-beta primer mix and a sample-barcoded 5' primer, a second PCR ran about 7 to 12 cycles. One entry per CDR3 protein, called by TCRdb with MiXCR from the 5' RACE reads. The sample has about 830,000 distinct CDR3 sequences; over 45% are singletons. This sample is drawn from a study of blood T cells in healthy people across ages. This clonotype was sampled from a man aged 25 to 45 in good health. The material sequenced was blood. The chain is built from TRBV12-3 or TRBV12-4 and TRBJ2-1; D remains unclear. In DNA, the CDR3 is TGTGCCAGCAGCCCCCAGGATGAGCAGTTCTTC. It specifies CASSPQDEQFF.